At least ten counts were recorded for the clone carrying this TCR beta chain. What it binds is not known. Both TRBC1 and TRBC2 were covered by a beta constant-region primer of two equimolar oligonucleotides. One entry per CDR3 protein results from TCRdb running MiXCR on the UMI-ligation and nested PCR reads. Altogether about 90,000 distinct CDR3 sequences are present, approximately 6.5% being singletons, with the ten largest covering around 1.7%. These data originate in a study of naive and memory T cell subsets. General study results and limits: No ground truth validated the naive and memory repertoire findings.

This CDR3 comprises 14 residues. Germline CDR1 reads KGHSH; CDR2 reads LQKENI. Deletions cut 0 bases from V and 2 bases from J, with 7 bases between. The receptor's source is a human donor in good health. The sample taken for sequencing was central memory CD4+ T cells from blood. V gene TRBV18 combines with J gene TRBJ1-1; D is ambiguous. This chain's CDR3 is CASSPPGGNTEAFF. CDR3 nucleotide sequence: TGTGCCAGCTCACCACCAGGAGGTAACACTGAAGCTTTCTTT.